This T cell receptor (beta chain) was documented in a study of low-dose radiotherapy and immunotherapy resistance in tumors. The TCRs were subjected to amplification over around 19 PCR cycles employing a constant-region primer in conjunction with a V-primer adapter. In TCRdb, the reads were re-called with MiXCR into one record per CDR3 protein. Of over 50,000 distinct CDR3 sequences detected, around 34% appear once; the ten largest clones hold under 8.5%. This clonotype occurred many times. The time point was: after trial treatment. The treatment was: LDRT plus nivolumab, ipilimumab, low-dose cyclophosphamide and aspirin (RACIN trial). This CDR3 is built from 15 residues. Germline assignment: CDR1 LNHDA and CDR2 SQIVND (reference sequence). V was cut by 0 bases and J by 7 bases, with 15 bases left in between.

This chain joins TRBV19 and TRBJ1-1; D is unresolved. This sequence originates from a male donor with rectosigmoid adenocarcinoma. The sample was PBMCs, taken after low-dose radiotherapy plus immunotherapy. The CDR3 is CASSIEAATRNEAFF. CDR3 sequence (DNA): TGTGCCAGTAGTATAGAGGCCGCGACAAGAAATGAAGCTTTCTTT. The whole variable domain, filled in from reference TRBV19 and TRBJ1-1, reads DGGITQSPKYLFRKEGQNVTLSCEQNLNHDAMYWYRQDPGQGLRLIYYSQIVNDFQKGDIAEGYSVSREKKESFPLTVTSAQKNPTAFYLCASSIEAATRNEAFFGQGTRLTVV.